These T cell receptor beta chains were read from a single sample in a study of blood T cell repertoires in COVID-19. Measured with immunoSEQ multiplex PCR; TCRdb has only the in-frame clones, and not every one. The sample has 270,000 or so clones, about 91% seen once. The sample consisted of PBMCs or T cells enriched from blood (not recorded which). The receptors shown here come from a woman aged 40-49 years with acute COVID-19. CDR3s include the opening cysteine and the closing phenylalanine or tryptophan. Each record gives: D gene, clone size, V gene, J gene, CDR3 DNA, CDR3 protein. A D gene is named only where the DNA matches it firmly. Size values are once, few and many counts, or a class for expanded clones, and some rows have none.

D gene: NA; clone size: NA; V gene: TRBV7-6; J gene: TRBJ2-7; CDR3 DNA: TGTGCCAGCAGCCCCGGGACAACCCAAAGCTACGAGCAGTACTTC; CDR3 protein: CASSPGTTQSYEQYF
D gene: NA; clone size: NA; V gene: TRBV9; J gene: TRBJ1-1; CDR3 DNA: TGTGCCAGCAGCCCCCGACTGAGCTCGAACACTGAAGCTTTCTTT; CDR3 protein: CASSPRLSSNTEAFF
D gene: NA; clone size: NA; V gene: TRBV4-3; J gene: TRBJ1-1; CDR3 DNA: TGCGCCAGCAGCCTTCGAGGCGGGGGAAACACTGAAGCTTTCTTT; CDR3 protein: CASSLRGGGNTEAFF
D gene: TRBD1; clone size: NA; V gene: TRBV10-3; J gene: TRBJ1-2; CDR3 DNA: TGTGCCATCAGTGACGGACAGGGGGCTAACTATGGCTACACCTTC; CDR3 protein: CAISDGQGANYGYTF
D gene: TRBD1; clone size: NA; V gene: TRBV7-6; J gene: TRBJ1-1; CDR3 DNA: TGTGCCAGCAGCTATCGGACAGGGGGCCCTGAAAACACTGAAGCTTTCTTT; CDR3 protein: CASSYRTGGPENTEAFF
D gene: TRBD1; clone size: NA; V gene: TRBV5-1; J gene: TRBJ2-3; CDR3 DNA: TGCGCCAGCAGCTTGGTTAGCGGCAGGGGGCCAGATACGCAGTATTTT; CDR3 protein: CASSLVSGRGPDTQYF
D gene: TRBD2; clone size: NA; V gene: TRBV7-3; J gene: TRBJ2-1; CDR3 DNA: TGTGCCAGCAGCCCGACTAGCGGGATAAATGAGCAGTTCTTC; CDR3 protein: CASSPTSGINEQFF
D gene: NA; clone size: NA; V gene: TRBV3-1/TRBV3-2; J gene: TRBJ1-2; CDR3 DNA: TGTGCCAGCAGTCTGGCAGGGACTAACTATGGCTACACCTTC; CDR3 protein: CASSLAGTNYGYTF
D gene: TRBD1; clone size: NA; V gene: TRBV3-1/TRBV3-2; J gene: TRBJ1-2; CDR3 DNA: TGTGCCAGCAGCCGCCGGGACAGCTATGGCTACACCTTC; CDR3 protein: CASSRRDSYGYTF
D gene: NA; clone size: NA; V gene: TRBV7-2; J gene: TRBJ1-2; CDR3 DNA: TGTGCCAGCAGCCCCCAGAGGAGTAACTATGGCTACACCTTC; CDR3 protein: CASSPQRSNYGYTF
D gene: NA; clone size: NA; V gene: TRBV5-4; J gene: TRBJ2-2; CDR3 DNA: TGTGCCACCGGGACAACGAACACCGGGGAGCTGTTTTTT; CDR3 protein: CATGTTNTGELFF
D gene: TRBD2; clone size: NA; V gene: TRBV7-2; J gene: TRBJ2-4; CDR3 DNA: TGTGCCAGCAGCGAACGAAGCGGGAGGGTCAAAAACATTCAGTACTTC; CDR3 protein: CASSERSGRVKNIQYF
D gene: NA; clone size: NA; V gene: TRBV5-1; J gene: TRBJ2-7; CDR3 DNA: TGCGCCAGCAGCTTACTGGGGAGGTACGAGCAGTACTTC; CDR3 protein: CASSLLGRYEQYF
D gene: NA; clone size: NA; V gene: TRBV9; J gene: TRBJ1-5; CDR3 DNA: TGTGCCAGCAGCCCCGGGGGGGGCTGGAGCAATCAGCCCCAGCATTTT; CDR3 protein: CASSPGGGWSNQPQHF
D gene: TRBD1; clone size: NA; V gene: TRBV6-1; J gene: TRBJ1-4; CDR3 DNA: TGTGCCAGCAGTGCCCCGGGACAGGGGAGCCCCTTGGCTAATGAAAAACTGTTTTTT; CDR3 protein: CASSAPGQGSPLANEKLFF
D gene: NA; clone size: NA; V gene: TRBV2; J gene: TRBJ1-4; CDR3 DNA: TGTGCCAGCAGTGGCCGAGGTTGGAGTGAAAAACTGTTTTTT; CDR3 protein: CASSGRGWSEKLFF
D gene: NA; clone size: once; V gene: TRBV19; J gene: TRBJ1-5; CDR3 DNA: TGTGCCAGTAGTGCTGTAGATAGCAATCAGCCCCAGCATTTT; CDR3 protein: CASSAVDSNQPQHF
D gene: TRBD2; clone size: NA; V gene: TRBV7-2; J gene: TRBJ2-2; CDR3 DNA: TGTGCCAGCACCTACACCGGGACTAGCTTTTCGGGAGTTGTCGGGGAGCTGTTTTTT; CDR3 protein: CASTYTGTSFSGVVGELFF
D gene: TRBD1; clone size: NA; V gene: TRBV7-9; J gene: TRBJ2-6; CDR3 DNA: TGTGCCAGCAGCTTTGCAGGGGGCCAGAGCTCTGGGGCCAACGTCCTGACTTTC; CDR3 protein: CASSFAGGQSSGANVLTF
D gene: NA; clone size: NA; V gene: TRBV28; J gene: TRBJ1-1; CDR3 DNA: TGTGCCAGCAGTCAACCCCGCGACACTAACACTGAAGCTTTCTTT; CDR3 protein: CASSQPRDTNTEAFF
D gene: NA; clone size: NA; V gene: TRBV7-9; J gene: TRBJ1-2; CDR3 DNA: TGTGCCAGCAGCTTAGAAGAGTACTATGGCTACACCTTC; CDR3 protein: CASSLEEYYGYTF
D gene: TRBD1; clone size: NA; V gene: TRBV18; J gene: TRBJ1-2; CDR3 DNA: TGTGCCAGCTCAACAACACAATCCCGGGACAGGGGCTATGGCTACACCTTC; CDR3 protein: CASSTTQSRDRGYGYTF
D gene: TRBD2; clone size: NA; V gene: TRBV4-3; J gene: TRBJ2-3; CDR3 DNA: TGCGCCAGCAGCCGCCTACTAGCGCGCCCCTCCGCTAGCACAGATACGCAGTATTTT; CDR3 protein: CASSRLLARPSASTDTQYF
D gene: TRBD2; clone size: NA; V gene: TRBV5-1; J gene: TRBJ2-7; CDR3 DNA: TGCGCCAGCACACCGGGTAGCGGGAGAGCAGACGAGCAGTACTTC; CDR3 protein: CASTPGSGRADEQYF
D gene: NA; clone size: NA; V gene: TRBV7-8; J gene: TRBJ2-1; CDR3 DNA: TGTGCCAGCAGCTTATCTTTTTTGCGGGACGATGAGCAGTTCTTC; CDR3 protein: CASSLSFLRDDEQFF
D gene: TRBD2; clone size: NA; V gene: TRBV28; J gene: TRBJ2-5; CDR3 DNA: TGTGCCAGCAGTGGTTGGGGACTAGCGGGAATCGAGACCCAGTACTTC; CDR3 protein: CASSGWGLAGIETQYF
D gene: NA; clone size: NA; V gene: TRBV28; J gene: TRBJ1-3; CDR3 DNA: TGTGCCAGCAGTTTATTTCAGGGGCTTGGAAACACCATATATTTT; CDR3 protein: CASSLFQGLGNTIYF
D gene: NA; clone size: NA; V gene: TRBV7-9; J gene: TRBJ1-2; CDR3 DNA: TGTGCCAGCAGCTTAGGACAGAACTATGGCTACACCTTC; CDR3 protein: CASSLGQNYGYTF
D gene: TRBD1; clone size: NA; V gene: TRBV19; J gene: TRBJ1-1; CDR3 DNA: TGTGCCAGTACCAGACAGGGGACCGGCACTGAAGCTTTCTTT; CDR3 protein: CASTRQGTGTEAFF
D gene: NA; clone size: once; V gene: TRBV6-2/TRBV6-3; J gene: TRBJ1-1; CDR3 DNA: TGTGCCAGCAGTGACCGGACAGCAAACACTGAAGCTTTCTTT; CDR3 protein: CASSDRTANTEAFF
D gene: TRBD2; clone size: few; V gene: TRBV4-1; J gene: TRBJ2-7; CDR3 DNA: TGCGCCAGCAGCCAAGACCCCCTTTTTAGCGGGATACCCTACGAGCAGTACTTC; CDR3 protein: CASSQDPLFSGIPYEQYF
D gene: TRBD2; clone size: NA; V gene: TRBV5-1; J gene: TRBJ2-5; CDR3 DNA: TGCGCCAGCAGCTTGGCCGGGACTAGCGAGGAGACCCAGTACTTC; CDR3 protein: CASSLAGTSEETQYF
D gene: TRBD1; clone size: NA; V gene: TRBV7-9; J gene: TRBJ1-4; CDR3 DNA: TGTGCCAGCAGCTCGGGACAGAGCTGGGCTAATGAAAAACTGTTTTTT; CDR3 protein: CASSSGQSWANEKLFF
D gene: NA; clone size: NA; V gene: TRBV6-5; J gene: TRBJ2-1; CDR3 DNA: TGTGCCAGCAGTCAGACTAGTAATGAGCAGTTCTTC; CDR3 protein: CASSQTSNEQFF
D gene: NA; clone size: NA; V gene: TRBV11-2; J gene: TRBJ1-6; CDR3 DNA: TGTGCCAGCAGCTTTACGGCAGGGCCCGATCCCCTCCACTTT; CDR3 protein: CASSFTAGPDPLHF
D gene: TRBD2; clone size: NA; V gene: TRBV15; J gene: TRBJ2-3; CDR3 DNA: TGTGCCACCAGCAGAGCTCTAGCGGGAACGACAGATACGCAGTATTTT; CDR3 protein: CATSRALAGTTDTQYF
D gene: TRBD1; clone size: NA; V gene: TRBV9; J gene: TRBJ2-7; CDR3 DNA: TGTGCCAGCAGCGTCGAGGGGGCAGGGTTTTACGAGCAGTACTTC; CDR3 protein: CASSVEGAGFYEQYF
D gene: NA; clone size: NA; V gene: TRBV3-1/TRBV3-2; J gene: TRBJ1-1; CDR3 DNA: TGTGCCAGCAGCCCCAAGACAGGTAACACTGAAGCTTTCTTT; CDR3 protein: CASSPKTGNTEAFF
D gene: NA; clone size: NA; V gene: TRBV10-3; J gene: TRBJ2-1; CDR3 DNA: TGTGCCATCAGTTCCACTAACTCACCCTACAATGAGCAGTTCTTC; CDR3 protein: CAISSTNSPYNEQFF
D gene: TRBD1; clone size: NA; V gene: TRBV3-1/TRBV3-2; J gene: TRBJ2-1; CDR3 DNA: TGTGCCAGCAGCCCTCGAGTTAGAAAGGGACAGAGTGAGCAGTTCTTC; CDR3 protein: CASSPRVRKGQSEQFF
D gene: TRBD2; clone size: NA; V gene: TRBV7-9; J gene: TRBJ2-1; CDR3 DNA: TGTGCCAGCACCTTAGCAGCTAGCGGGAGGGCCGAGGATGAGCAGTTCTTC; CDR3 protein: CASTLAASGRAEDEQFF
D gene: TRBD2; clone size: NA; V gene: TRBV6-5; J gene: TRBJ2-7; CDR3 DNA: TGTGCCAGCAGTTACTCGATTCGGGGGGTCCACGAGCAGTACTTC; CDR3 protein: CASSYSIRGVHEQYF
D gene: TRBD1; clone size: NA; V gene: TRBV6-5; J gene: TRBJ1-4; CDR3 DNA: TGTGCCAGCGCCACAGGGGTTGCTAATGAAAAACTGTTTTTT; CDR3 protein: CASATGVANEKLFF
D gene: TRBD2; clone size: NA; V gene: TRBV5-1; J gene: TRBJ2-2; CDR3 DNA: TGCGCCAGCAGCTTGGAGGCGGGAGGAGGGAGCACCGGGGAGCTGTTTTTT; CDR3 protein: CASSLEAGGGSTGELFF
D gene: NA; clone size: once; V gene: TRBV18; J gene: TRBJ1-6; CDR3 DNA: TGTGCCAGCTCACCACCCGGAGGGTGGGATTCACCCCTCCACTTT; CDR3 protein: CASSPPGGWDSPLHF
D gene: TRBD1; clone size: NA; V gene: TRBV7-9; J gene: TRBJ1-6; CDR3 DNA: TGTGCCAGCAGCTTAGTAGGGACAGCCCATAATTCACCCCTCCACTTT; CDR3 protein: CASSLVGTAHNSPLHF
D gene: NA; clone size: few; V gene: TRBV28; J gene: TRBJ1-5; CDR3 DNA: TGTGCCAGCAGTCCGGGCGGGAGTTCGGGGCAGCCCCAGCATTTT; CDR3 protein: CASSPGGSSGQPQHF
D gene: TRBD2; clone size: NA; V gene: TRBV28; J gene: TRBJ2-3; CDR3 DNA: TGTGCCAGCAGTGGGGAACGGATCCGGGGGGAGTGGATGAGAGTCACAGATACGCAGTATTTT; CDR3 protein: CASSGERIRGEWMRVTDTQYF
D gene: TRBD2; clone size: NA; V gene: TRBV9; J gene: TRBJ2-3; CDR3 DNA: TGTGCCAGCAGCGCGTCACTAGCGGTCTACACAGATACGCAGTATTTT; CDR3 protein: CASSASLAVYTDTQYF
D gene: NA; clone size: NA; V gene: TRBV30; J gene: TRBJ1-3; CDR3 DNA: TGTGCCTGGAGTGTACGTGGGGAGTGGGGAAACACCATATATTTT; CDR3 protein: CAWSVRGEWGNTIYF
D gene: NA; clone size: NA; V gene: TRBV7-2; J gene: TRBJ2-5; CDR3 DNA: TGTGCCAGCAGCTTATCTGGTCTACAAGAGACCCAGTACTTC; CDR3 protein: CASSLSGLQETQYF
D gene: NA; clone size: NA; V gene: TRBV29-1; J gene: TRBJ2-1; CDR3 DNA: TGCAGCGTTGAGTTGGTGGCTAGATCTAGCGATGAGCAGTTCTTC; CDR3 protein: CSVELVARSSDEQFF
D gene: NA; clone size: NA; V gene: TRBV6-4; J gene: TRBJ2-1; CDR3 DNA: TGTGCCAGCAGTCCTAGGGGGGGGGTCAATGAGCAGTTCTTC; CDR3 protein: CASSPRGGVNEQFF
D gene: NA; clone size: once; V gene: TRBV6-4; J gene: TRBJ1-1; CDR3 DNA: TGTGCCAGACCTCGGGACTTGAACACTGAAGCTTTCTTT; CDR3 protein: CARPRDLNTEAFF
D gene: NA; clone size: NA; V gene: TRBV18; J gene: TRBJ1-6; CDR3 DNA: TGTGCCAGCTCAATCAGCCAGGGCAATAATTCACCCCTCCACTTT; CDR3 protein: CASSISQGNNSPLHF
D gene: NA; clone size: NA; V gene: TRBV4-1; J gene: TRBJ1-2; CDR3 DNA: TGCGCCAGCAGCCAAGTCGGTGAGGGCTATGGCTACACCTTC; CDR3 protein: CASSQVGEGYGYTF
D gene: TRBD1; clone size: NA; V gene: TRBV2; J gene: TRBJ1-5; CDR3 DNA: TGTGCCAGCAGTCCACGGACAGGGCCCCAGCCCCAGCATTTT; CDR3 protein: CASSPRTGPQPQHF
D gene: TRBD1; clone size: NA; V gene: TRBV18; J gene: TRBJ1-1; CDR3 DNA: TGTGCCAGCTCACCTCTAACAGGGGACCTCACTGAAGCTTTCTTT; CDR3 protein: CASSPLTGDLTEAFF
D gene: NA; clone size: NA; V gene: TRBV12-3/TRBV12-4; J gene: TRBJ1-1; CDR3 DNA: TGTGCCAGCAGTTTAGTGGGCTCCACTGAAGCTTTCTTT; CDR3 protein: CASSLVGSTEAFF